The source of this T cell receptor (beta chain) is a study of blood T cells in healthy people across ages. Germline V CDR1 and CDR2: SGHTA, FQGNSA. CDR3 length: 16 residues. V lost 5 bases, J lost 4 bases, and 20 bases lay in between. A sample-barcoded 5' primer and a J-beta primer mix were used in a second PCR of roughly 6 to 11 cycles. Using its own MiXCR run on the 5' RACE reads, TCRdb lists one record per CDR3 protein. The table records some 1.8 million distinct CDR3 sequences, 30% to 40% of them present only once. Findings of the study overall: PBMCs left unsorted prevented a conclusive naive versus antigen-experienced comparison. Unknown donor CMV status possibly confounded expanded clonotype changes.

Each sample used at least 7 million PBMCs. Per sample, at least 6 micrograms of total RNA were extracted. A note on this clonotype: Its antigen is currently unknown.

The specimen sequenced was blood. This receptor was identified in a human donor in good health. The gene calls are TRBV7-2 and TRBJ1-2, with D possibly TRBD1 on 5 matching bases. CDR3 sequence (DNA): TGTGCCAGCAGCCTTACGGGGGAAATCAAAGGCTATGGCTACACCTTC. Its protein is CASSLTGEIKGYGYTF.